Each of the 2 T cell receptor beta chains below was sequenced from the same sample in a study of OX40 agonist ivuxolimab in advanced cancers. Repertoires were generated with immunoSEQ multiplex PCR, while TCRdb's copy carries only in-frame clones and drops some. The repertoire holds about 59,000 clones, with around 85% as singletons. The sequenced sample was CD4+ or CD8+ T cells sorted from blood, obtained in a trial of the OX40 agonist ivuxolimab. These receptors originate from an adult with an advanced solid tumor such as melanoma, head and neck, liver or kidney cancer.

CDR3 nucleotides: TGTGCCAGCTCACCAGTGAGGGGTTGGAATTCACCCCTCCACTTT. Translation: CASSPVRGWNSPLHF. This rearrangement joins TRBV18 to TRBJ1-6; a possible D gene is TRBD1 (5 bases). Germline CDR1 and CDR2: KGHSH and LQKENI. V lost 2 bases and J 7 bases, leaving 12 bases between the germline ends. This CDR3 region has 15 residues.

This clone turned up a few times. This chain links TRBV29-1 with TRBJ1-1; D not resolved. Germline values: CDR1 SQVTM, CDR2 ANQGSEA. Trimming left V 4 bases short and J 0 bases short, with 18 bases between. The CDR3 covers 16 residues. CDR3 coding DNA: TGCAGCGTTGGGCCGACTAAGGTCCTTATGAACACTGAAGCTTTCTTT. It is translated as CSVGPTKVLMNTEAFF.